This entry concerns a single T cell receptor beta chain. Its target is not known. The source of the sample is a study of T cell responses to AZD1222 COVID-19 vaccine. Broader study findings: At baseline, seropositivity was found in only a handful of AZD1222 recipients.

Clones were read by immunoSEQ multiplex PCR, and TCRdb kept only the in-frame ones, dropping some. The data contain about 120,000 clones, about 90% of them singletons. Germline CDR1 reads SGHTS; CDR2 reads YDEGEE. The CDR3 runs to 14 residues. The ends were cut back, 0 bases at V and 6 bases at J, with 13 bases in the middle. This TCR was recovered from an adult in good health. Sequenced material: peripheral blood, taken on day 0 of AZD1222 vaccination. This chain connects TRBV5-8 to TRBJ2-7, with D perhaps matching TRBD1 (5 bases). The CDR3 spells CASSLGQGSAEQYF. CDR3 DNA: TGTGCCAGCAGCTTGGGGCAGGGTTCGGCCGAGCAGTACTTC.